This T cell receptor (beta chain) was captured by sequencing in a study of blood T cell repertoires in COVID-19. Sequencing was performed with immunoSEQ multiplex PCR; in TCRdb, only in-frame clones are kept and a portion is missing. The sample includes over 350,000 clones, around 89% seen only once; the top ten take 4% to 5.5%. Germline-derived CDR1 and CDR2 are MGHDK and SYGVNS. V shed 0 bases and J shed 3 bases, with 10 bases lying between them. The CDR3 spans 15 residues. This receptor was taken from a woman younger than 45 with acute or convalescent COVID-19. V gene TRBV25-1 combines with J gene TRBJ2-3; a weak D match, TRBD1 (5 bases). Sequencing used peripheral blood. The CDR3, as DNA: TGTGCCAGCAGTGAATACAGGGTTGGGACAGATACGCAGTATTTT. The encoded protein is CASSEYRVGTDTQYF.